The present T cell receptor beta chain was sequenced within a study of response to subunit inactivated influenza vaccine. General study results and limits: Researchers suggested that each seasonal influenza vaccination recruits few new T cells.

TCRdb reprocessed the RT-PCR reads with MiXCR, giving one entry per CDR3 protein. Seen here are hundreds of thousands of distinct CDR3 sequences, 20% to 25% observed once, and the top ten hold under 13%. Germline V lookup: CDR1 DFQATT, CDR2 SNEGSKA (reference sequence). CDR3 length: 13 amino acids. V shed 3 bases and J shed 5 bases, with 13 bases lying between them. Of note for this clonotype: Antigen: not known.

The receptor's source is a man between 50 and 75 years old who received an inactivated influenza vaccine. This chain joins TRBV20-1 and TRBJ2-5; a weak D match, TRBD2 (6 bases). The input for sequencing was PBMCs from blood, taken 21 months after vaccination. The CDR3 sequence is CSASTGGEETQYF. CDR3 DNA sequence: TGCAGTGCTAGTACGGGCGGGGAGGAGACCCAGTACTTC.